The 14 T cell receptor beta chains listed next were all sequenced from one sample in a study of blood T cell repertoires in COVID-19. Sequenced by immunoSEQ multiplex PCR; TCRdb stores in-frame clones only, minus some. The sample lists about 190,000 clones; around 84% were seen once. The specimen was PBMCs or T cells enriched from blood (not recorded which). These receptors originate from a woman aged 30 to 39 who had recovered from COVID-19.

This rearrangement joins TRBV18 to TRBJ2-5, with TRBD2 as a possible D gene (6 bases). This CDR3 comprises 15 residues. Germline CDR1 KGHSH, CDR2 LQKENI. V shed 3 bases and J shed 5 bases, with 16 bases lying between them. The DNA of the CDR3 is TGTGCCAGCTCACCCCTAGGGTTCAGCGGGGAGACCCAGTACTTC. The encoded protein is CASSPLGFSGETQYF. Full variable domain (outside the CDR3, taken from reference TRBV18 and TRBJ2-5): NAGVMQNPRHLVRRRGQEARLRCSPMKGHSHVYWYRQLPEEGLKFMVYLQKENIIDESGMPKERFSAEFPKEGPSILRIQQVVRGDSAAYFCASSPLGFSGETQYFGPGTRLLVL.

This clone was recorded once. The chain employs TRBV9 and TRBJ2-7; 10 bases map to TRBD2. The CDR3 is 15 residues long. V shed 5 bases, J shed 3 bases, and the junction held 8 bases outside the gene matches. Germline CDR1 is SGDLS and CDR2 is YYNGEE. The CDR3 spells CASSEGLAEGYEQYF. CDR3 DNA: TGTGCCAGCAGTGAAGGACTAGCGGAGGGCTACGAGCAGTACTTC.

V usage is TRBV19 and J usage is TRBJ1-2; no reliable D call. Germline V CDR1 and CDR2: LNHDA, SQIVND (reference sequence). V lost 4 bases and J 4 bases, leaving 13 bases between the germline ends. This CDR3 region has 14 residues. The CDR3 bases are TGTGCCAGTAGTAATTCGGGGTTAGTCTATGGCTACACCTTC. This gives the protein CASSNSGLVYGYTF. The complete variable domain, with remaining parts taken from reference TRBV19 and TRBJ1-2, reads DGGITQSPKYLFRKEGQNVTLSCEQNLNHDAMYWYRQDPGQGLRLIYYSQIVNDFQKGDIAEGYSVSREKKESFPLTVTSAQKNPTAFYLCASSNSGLVYGYTFGSGTRLTVV.

The chain is built from TRBV5-1 and TRBJ2-5; TRBD2 is a possible D gene (6 bases). Germline V lookup: CDR1 SGHRS, CDR2 YFSETQ. V lost 4 bases, J lost 5 bases, and 15 bases lay in between. The CDR3 covers 14 residues. CDR3 coding DNA: TGCGCCAGCAGCGGGAGCGGGCCTTTCGAGACCCAGTACTTC. Translation gives CASSGSGPFETQYF. The variable domain in full, with the rest retrieved from reference TRBV5-1 and TRBJ2-5, is KAGVTQTPRYLIKTRGQQVTLSCSPISGHRSVSWYQQTPGQGLQFLFEYFSETQRNKGNFPGRFSGRQFSNSRSEMNVSTLELGDSALYLCASSGSGPFETQYFGPGTRLLVL.

The chain has TRBV7-9 and TRBJ2-5, with TRBD2 matching 7 bases. Germline V gene sequence: CDR1 SEHNR, CDR2 FQNEAQ (reference sequence). Unmatched junction bases numbered 16, after V lost 2 bases and J lost 4 bases. The CDR3 contains 18 residues. The CDR3: CASSLRRGLSGETETQYF. The CDR3 DNA is TGTGCCAGCAGCTTAAGGAGGGGACTAAGCGGGGAAACAGAGACCCAGTACTTC. The variable domain in full, with the rest retrieved from reference TRBV7-9 and TRBJ2-5, is DTGVSQNPRHKITKRGQNVTFRCDPISEHNRLYWYRQTLGQGPEFLTYFQNEAQLEKSRLLSDRFSAERPKGSFSTLEIQRTEQGDSAMYLCASSLRRGLSGETETQYFGPGTRLLVL.

The chain carries TRBV9 and TRBJ2-5; the match to TRBD2 covers 8 bases. V lost 0 bases and J lost 4; bases outside the gene matches: 8. Germline lookup yields CDR1 SGDLS and CDR2 YYNGEE. The CDR3 totals 16 residues. The CDR3 nucleotides are TGTGCCAGCAGCGTAGGAATCGGGGGGGCAGGAGAGACCCAGTACTTC. Protein product: CASSVGIGGAGETQYF.

The chain links TRBV5-1 to TRBJ1-6; D is uncertain. Germline-derived CDR1 and CDR2 are SGHRS and YFSETQ. CDR3 size: 14 residues. Trimming stripped 4 bases from V and 5 bases from J, with 10 bases between. The CDR3 nucleotides read TGCGCCAGCAGCCCAGCGGGCCATAATTCACCCCTCCACTTT. Its translation: CASSPAGHNSPLHF.

The chain recombines TRBV5-1 with TRBJ2-2; 8 nucleotides match TRBD1. The CDR3 consists of 14 residues. Trimming removed 4 bases from V and 6 bases from J; junction bases left unmatched: 5. The germline CDR1 and CDR2 sequences are SGHRS and YFSETQ. The CDR3 DNA follows: TGCGCCAGCAGCCGGGGACAGGTCCCCGGGGAGCTGTTTTTT. Amino acid sequence: CASSRGQVPGELFF.

The chain is built from TRBV5-1 and TRBJ2-3; D not certain. The CDR3 has 13 residues. V lost 0 bases to trimming and J lost 4 bases, with 6 bases between them. CDR1 and CDR2 (germline): SGHRS, YFSETQ. In nucleotides, the CDR3 is TGCGCCAGCAGCTTGGGGCTTCCAGATACGCAGTATTTT. Translated, it gives CASSLGLPDTQYF.

The CDR3 region has the DNA TGTGCCATCAGTGAAGACAGGGTAATTCCCCTCCACTTT. It specifies CAISEDRVIPLHF. The chain links TRBV10-3 to TRBJ1-6; 7 bases align to TRBD1. Unmatched junction bases numbered 6, after V lost 3 bases and J lost 13 bases. Germline-derived CDR1 and CDR2 are ENHRY and SYGVKD. CDR3 size: 13 residues.

This chain uses TRBV6-5 with TRBJ1-5, with a possible D match to TRBD1 (5 bases). This CDR3 region has 13 residues. CDR1 MNHEY and CDR2 SVGAGI come from the germline V gene. Trimming stripped 0 bases from V and 7 bases from J, with 7 bases between. The CDR3 DNA is TGTGCCAGCAGTTACTCCAGGGCCCAGCCCCAGCATTTT. Protein: CASSYSRAQPQHF.

The J gene is TRBJ1-5, the V gene TRBV19; the match to TRBD1 covers 8 bases. The trim removed 7 bases at V and 3 bases at J, leaving 20 bases unmatched. This CDR3 comprises 19 residues. Germline CDR1 and CDR2: LNHDA and SQIVND (reference sequence). The CDR3 sequence: CASTPPPGQVEDSNQPQHF. The CDR3 DNA is TGTGCCAGTACTCCACCCCCGGGACAGGTAGAGGACTCCAATCAGCCCCAGCATTTT.

Only one count was recorded for this clone. The junction differs from germline at one of its ends, possibly a read error. Other DNA sequences of this sample code for an identical CDR3. This chain connects TRBV19 to TRBJ2-3; D remains unclear. The length of the CDR3 is 15 residues. CDR1 LNHDA and CDR2 SQIVND come from the germline V gene (reference sequence). The CDR3 region is CASSIPTKHTDTQYF. As DNA, the CDR3 is TGTGCTAGTAGTATTCCCACTAAACACACAGATACGCAGTATTTT.

This clone has only a few counts. V and J are TRBV28 and TRBJ1-6; D is undetermined. V was clipped by 1 base and J by 2 bases, with 6 bases between them. The CDR3 loop spans 15 amino acids. The germline CDR1 and CDR2 sequences are MDHEN and SYDVKM. CDR3 nucleotides: TGTGCCAGCAGTTTATCCACAGCCTATAATTCACCCCTCCACTTT. This encodes CASSLSTAYNSPLHF.